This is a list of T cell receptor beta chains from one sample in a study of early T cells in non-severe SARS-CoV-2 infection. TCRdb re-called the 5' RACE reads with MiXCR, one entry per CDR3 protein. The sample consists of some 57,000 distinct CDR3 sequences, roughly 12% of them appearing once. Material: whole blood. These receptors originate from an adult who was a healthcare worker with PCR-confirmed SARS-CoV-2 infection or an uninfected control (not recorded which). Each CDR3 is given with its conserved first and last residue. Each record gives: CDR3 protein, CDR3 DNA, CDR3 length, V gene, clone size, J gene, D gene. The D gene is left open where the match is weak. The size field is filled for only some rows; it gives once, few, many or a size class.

CDR3 protein: CSVGWADTQYF; CDR3 DNA: TGCAGCGTTGGGTGGGCGGATACGCAGTATTTT; CDR3 length: 11; V gene: TRBV29-1; clone size: NA; J gene: TRBJ2-3; D gene: NA
CDR3 protein: CATSAPGLARETQYF; CDR3 DNA: TGTGCCACCAGTGCCCCGGGACTAGCTAGAGAGACCCAGTACTTC; CDR3 length: 15; V gene: TRBV24-1; clone size: NA; J gene: TRBJ2-5; D gene: TRBD2
CDR3 protein: CASSRGTSGMVDTQYF; CDR3 DNA: TGCGCCAGCAGCCGGGGGACTAGCGGGATGGTCGATACGCAGTATTTT; CDR3 length: 16; V gene: TRBV5-1; clone size: NA; J gene: TRBJ2-3; D gene: TRBD2
CDR3 protein: CASSLEPGFSGNTIYF; CDR3 DNA: TGTGCCAGCAGCTTAGAGCCGGGATTCTCTGGAAACACCATATATTTT; CDR3 length: 16; V gene: TRBV7-2; clone size: many; J gene: TRBJ1-3; D gene: NA
CDR3 protein: CASSFLIGSTDTQYF; CDR3 DNA: TGTGCCAGCAGTTTCTTAATCGGGAGCACAGATACGCAGTATTTT; CDR3 length: 15; V gene: TRBV6-2/TRBV6-3; clone size: NA; J gene: TRBJ2-3; D gene: NA
CDR3 protein: CASSLAWGPELFF; CDR3 DNA: TGTGCCAGCAGCTTAGCGTGGGGACCAGAGCTGTTTTTT; CDR3 length: 13; V gene: TRBV7-9; clone size: few; J gene: TRBJ1-4; D gene: NA
CDR3 protein: CASSESLYPAGLTEAFF; CDR3 DNA: TGCGCCAGCAGTGAGTCGCTATATCCTGCTGGGTTGACTGAAGCTTTCTTT; CDR3 length: 17; V gene: TRBV10-1; clone size: many; J gene: TRBJ1-1; D gene: NA
CDR3 protein: CASSLHRDTEQFF; CDR3 DNA: TGTGCCAGCAGCCTCCACCGGGACACTGAGCAGTTCTTC; CDR3 length: 13; V gene: TRBV11-2; clone size: few; J gene: TRBJ2-1; D gene: NA
CDR3 protein: CASSPLNRREETQYF; CDR3 DNA: TGTGCCAGCAGCCCCCTAAACAGGAGGGAAGAGACCCAGTACTTC; CDR3 length: 15; V gene: TRBV7-8; clone size: NA; J gene: TRBJ2-5; D gene: NA
CDR3 protein: CASTDSAGSGGGDEQYF; CDR3 DNA: TGTGCCAGCACCGATTCAGCCGGTAGCGGGGGAGGGGACGAGCAGTACTTC; CDR3 length: 17; V gene: TRBV28; clone size: NA; J gene: TRBJ2-7; D gene: TRBD2
CDR3 protein: CASSYSGFAFF; CDR3 DNA: TGTGCCAGCAGTTACTCCGGGTTTGCTTTCTTT; CDR3 length: 11; V gene: TRBV6-5; clone size: NA; J gene: TRBJ1-1; D gene: NA
CDR3 protein: CASSAGLAGDYEQYF; CDR3 DNA: TGTGCCAGCAGCGCCGGACTAGCGGGGGATTACGAGCAGTACTTC; CDR3 length: 15; V gene: TRBV9; clone size: few; J gene: TRBJ2-7; D gene: TRBD2
CDR3 protein: CASSGQVHYEQYF; CDR3 DNA: TGTGCCAGCAGCGGGCAGGTACACTACGAGCAGTACTTC; CDR3 length: 13; V gene: TRBV9; clone size: NA; J gene: TRBJ2-7; D gene: NA
CDR3 protein: CASSQRQNTEAFF; CDR3 DNA: TGTGCCAGCAGCCAACGCCAGAACACTGAAGCTTTCTTT; CDR3 length: 13; V gene: TRBV4-2; clone size: NA; J gene: TRBJ1-1; D gene: NA
CDR3 protein: CASSLAGETDTQYF; CDR3 DNA: TGTGCCAGCAGTTTAGCGGGGGAGACAGATACGCAGTATTTT; CDR3 length: 14; V gene: TRBV6-2/TRBV6-3; clone size: many; J gene: TRBJ2-3; D gene: TRBD2
CDR3 protein: CASSQLGQGISGANVLTF; CDR3 DNA: TGCGCCAGCAGCCAGCTGGGACAGGGCATCTCTGGGGCCAACGTCCTGACTTTC; CDR3 length: 18; V gene: TRBV4-3; clone size: NA; J gene: TRBJ2-6; D gene: TRBD1
CDR3 protein: CASSVGIASPLHF; CDR3 DNA: TGTGCCAGCAGCGTAGGGATAGCTTCACCCCTCCACTTT; CDR3 length: 13; V gene: TRBV9; clone size: many; J gene: TRBJ1-6; D gene: NA
CDR3 protein: CASSSRVPADTQYF; CDR3 DNA: TGTGCCAGCAGCTCCCGGGTCCCGGCAGATACGCAGTATTTT; CDR3 length: 14; V gene: TRBV11-2; clone size: many; J gene: TRBJ2-3; D gene: NA
CDR3 protein: CASSELWGGNTEAFF; CDR3 DNA: TGTGCCAGCAGTGAACTCTGGGGAGGGAACACTGAAGCTTTCTTT; CDR3 length: 15; V gene: TRBV6-1; clone size: few; J gene: TRBJ1-1; D gene: NA
CDR3 protein: CASSVDGSLTEAFF; CDR3 DNA: TGTGCCAGCAGCGTAGATGGGTCCCTCACTGAAGCTTTCTTT; CDR3 length: 14; V gene: TRBV9; clone size: few; J gene: TRBJ1-1; D gene: NA
CDR3 protein: CSVHEGGGYTF; CDR3 DNA: TGCAGCGTGCATGAAGGGGGAGGCTACACCTTC; CDR3 length: 11; V gene: TRBV29-1; clone size: NA; J gene: TRBJ1-2; D gene: NA
CDR3 protein: CASSSQRTRQYF; CDR3 DNA: TGTGCCAGCAGCTCCCAGCGGACTCGGCAGTACTTC; CDR3 length: 12; V gene: TRBV28; clone size: NA; J gene: TRBJ2-7; D gene: NA
CDR3 protein: CASSEYSYEQYF; CDR3 DNA: TGTGCCAGCAGTGAGTACAGCTACGAGCAGTACTTC; CDR3 length: 12; V gene: TRBV7-8; clone size: many; J gene: TRBJ2-7; D gene: NA
CDR3 protein: CASSLAVARFTEAFF; CDR3 DNA: TGTGCCAGCAGCTTAGCTGTGGCGCGATTTACTGAAGCTTTCTTT; CDR3 length: 15; V gene: TRBV7-9; clone size: few; J gene: TRBJ1-1; D gene: NA
CDR3 protein: CSVGQGETEAFF; CDR3 DNA: TGCAGTGTAGGACAGGGCGAAACTGAAGCTTTCTTT; CDR3 length: 12; V gene: TRBV20-1; clone size: many; J gene: TRBJ1-1; D gene: TRBD1
CDR3 protein: CASSKRTGVTGELFF; CDR3 DNA: TGTGCCAGCAGTAAGAGGACAGGGGTCACCGGGGAGCTGTTTTTT; CDR3 length: 15; V gene: TRBV6-1; clone size: few; J gene: TRBJ2-2; D gene: TRBD1
CDR3 protein: CASSLGRGIGGELFF; CDR3 DNA: TGTGCCAGCAGCTTAGGCAGGGGAATCGGCGGGGAGCTGTTTTTT; CDR3 length: 15; V gene: TRBV7-2; clone size: medium-sized; J gene: TRBJ2-2; D gene: NA
CDR3 protein: CASSQALSSIAEAFF; CDR3 DNA: TGCGCCAGCAGCCAAGCTCTCTCTAGTATTGCTGAAGCTTTCTTT; CDR3 length: 15; V gene: TRBV4-3; clone size: many; J gene: TRBJ1-1; D gene: NA
CDR3 protein: CASSPVPFGGENSPLHF; CDR3 DNA: TGTGCCAGCAGTCCGGTGCCCTTCGGGGGGGAAAATTCACCCCTCCACTTT; CDR3 length: 17; V gene: TRBV6-5; clone size: NA; J gene: TRBJ1-6; D gene: NA
CDR3 protein: CAWNRDRTEAFF; CDR3 DNA: TGTGCCTGGAACAGGGATCGGACTGAAGCTTTCTTT; CDR3 length: 12; V gene: TRBV30; clone size: NA; J gene: TRBJ1-1; D gene: NA
CDR3 protein: CASSLGGYSYNEQFF; CDR3 DNA: TGCGCCAGCAGCTTGGGCGGGTACTCCTACAATGAGCAGTTCTTC; CDR3 length: 15; V gene: TRBV5-1; clone size: NA; J gene: TRBJ2-1; D gene: NA
CDR3 protein: CASSYSTSGAPDTQYF; CDR3 DNA: TGTGCCAGCAGTTACTCTACTAGCGGCGCGCCAGATACGCAGTATTTT; CDR3 length: 16; V gene: TRBV6-5; clone size: few; J gene: TRBJ2-3; D gene: TRBD2
CDR3 protein: CASSLQTSAYTDTQYF; CDR3 DNA: TGTGCCAGCAGCCTTCAAACTAGCGCCTACACAGATACGCAGTATTTT; CDR3 length: 16; V gene: TRBV7-8; clone size: many; J gene: TRBJ2-3; D gene: TRBD2
CDR3 protein: CASSYFRTNEQFF; CDR3 DNA: TGTGCCAGCAGTTACTTTAGAACCAATGAGCAGTTCTTC; CDR3 length: 13; V gene: TRBV6-2/TRBV6-3; clone size: NA; J gene: TRBJ2-1; D gene: NA
CDR3 protein: CSARGPGLIYGYTF; CDR3 DNA: TGCAGTGCTAGAGGGCCAGGACTTATCTATGGCTACACCTTC; CDR3 length: 14; V gene: TRBV20-1; clone size: many; J gene: TRBJ1-2; D gene: NA
CDR3 protein: CASSDNWVSIYGYTF; CDR3 DNA: TGCGCCAGCAGTGATAACTGGGTATCGATCTATGGCTACACCTTC; CDR3 length: 15; V gene: TRBV10-2; clone size: NA; J gene: TRBJ1-2; D gene: NA
CDR3 protein: CASSGDGYGQYF; CDR3 DNA: TGTGCCAGCAGCGGGGACGGGTACGGGCAGTACTTC; CDR3 length: 12; V gene: TRBV7-2; clone size: NA; J gene: TRBJ2-7; D gene: NA
CDR3 protein: CASIAGGYNEQFF; CDR3 DNA: TGTGCCAGCATAGCGGGAGGATACAATGAGCAGTTCTTC; CDR3 length: 13; V gene: TRBV6-1; clone size: few; J gene: TRBJ2-1; D gene: TRBD2
CDR3 protein: CATSAGGADQPQHF; CDR3 DNA: TGTGCCACCAGCGCAGGAGGGGCTGATCAGCCCCAGCATTTT; CDR3 length: 14; V gene: TRBV15; clone size: many; J gene: TRBJ1-5; D gene: NA
CDR3 protein: CASSIDREYTEVFF; CDR3 DNA: TGTGCCAGCAGTATTGACAGGGAGTACACTGAAGTTTTCTTT; CDR3 length: 14; V gene: TRBV6-6; clone size: few; J gene: TRBJ1-1; D gene: TRBD1
CDR3 protein: CSARDWRRDSYEQYF; CDR3 DNA: TGCAGTGCTAGAGATTGGCGGAGAGATTCCTACGAGCAGTACTTC; CDR3 length: 15; V gene: TRBV20-1; clone size: few; J gene: TRBJ2-7; D gene: NA
CDR3 protein: CASSLGPYDPETQYF; CDR3 DNA: TGTGCCAGCAGTTTGGGACCATACGACCCCGAGACGCAGTATTTT; CDR3 length: 15; V gene: TRBV12-3/TRBV12-4; clone size: NA; J gene: TRBJ2-3; D gene: NA
CDR3 protein: CASSEGGGTYEQYF; CDR3 DNA: TGTGCCAGCAGTGAAGGTGGAGGGACCTACGAGCAGTACTTC; CDR3 length: 14; V gene: TRBV6-1; clone size: few; J gene: TRBJ2-7; D gene: NA
CDR3 protein: CASRLGLAGEGDTQYF; CDR3 DNA: TGTGCCAGCAGACTGGGACTAGCGGGGGAAGGGGATACGCAGTATTTT; CDR3 length: 16; V gene: TRBV7-2; clone size: few; J gene: TRBJ2-3; D gene: TRBD2
CDR3 protein: CAWSVQVREKLFF; CDR3 DNA: TGTGCCTGGAGTGTACAGGTGCGAGAAAAACTGTTTTTT; CDR3 length: 13; V gene: TRBV30; clone size: NA; J gene: TRBJ1-4; D gene: NA
CDR3 protein: CASSLADRETDTQYF; CDR3 DNA: TGCGCCAGCAGCTTGGCCGACAGGGAGACTGATACGCAGTATTTT; CDR3 length: 15; V gene: TRBV5-1; clone size: few; J gene: TRBJ2-3; D gene: TRBD1
CDR3 protein: CSARDQRTLAYEQYF; CDR3 DNA: TGCAGTGCTAGAGATCAGCGGACACTCGCCTACGAGCAGTACTTC; CDR3 length: 15; V gene: TRBV20-1; clone size: few; J gene: TRBJ2-7; D gene: NA
CDR3 protein: CASSTTAAGVLFF; CDR3 DNA: TGTGCCAGTAGTACCACCGCCGCAGGGGTATTGTTTTTT; CDR3 length: 13; V gene: TRBV19; clone size: NA; J gene: TRBJ1-4; D gene: NA
CDR3 protein: CSAPLAGVSNEQFF; CDR3 DNA: TGCAGTGCTCCTCTAGCGGGAGTTTCCAATGAGCAGTTCTTC; CDR3 length: 14; V gene: TRBV20-1; clone size: NA; J gene: TRBJ2-1; D gene: TRBD2
CDR3 protein: CASSSPLEPQHF; CDR3 DNA: TGTGCCAGCAGCTCCCCGTTGGAGCCCCAGCATTTT; CDR3 length: 12; V gene: TRBV28; clone size: NA; J gene: TRBJ1-5; D gene: NA
CDR3 protein: CVSRETGPLQETQYF; CDR3 DNA: TGTGTCAGCAGAGAGACAGGGCCTCTCCAAGAGACCCAGTACTTC; CDR3 length: 15; V gene: TRBV7-9; clone size: NA; J gene: TRBJ2-5; D gene: TRBD1
CDR3 protein: CSANELTPYNEQFF; CDR3 DNA: TGCAGTGCTAATGAGCTTACACCTTACAATGAGCAGTTCTTC; CDR3 length: 14; V gene: TRBV20-1; clone size: NA; J gene: TRBJ2-1; D gene: NA
CDR3 protein: CASRGTGQSPPYEQYF; CDR3 DNA: TGTGCCAGCAGAGGAACCGGACAGAGCCCCCCCTACGAGCAGTACTTC; CDR3 length: 16; V gene: TRBV5-4; clone size: many; J gene: TRBJ2-7; D gene: NA
CDR3 protein: CASSADMKDSPLHF; CDR3 DNA: TGTGCCAGCAGCGCGGACATGAAGGATTCACCCCTCCACTTT; CDR3 length: 14; V gene: TRBV9; clone size: NA; J gene: TRBJ1-6; D gene: NA
CDR3 protein: CASSPGDGYEQYF; CDR3 DNA: TGTGCCAGCAGCCCCGGGGACGGCTACGAGCAGTACTTC; CDR3 length: 13; V gene: TRBV12-3/TRBV12-4; clone size: NA; J gene: TRBJ2-7; D gene: NA
CDR3 protein: CASSHPGGAGFAGELFF; CDR3 DNA: TGTGCCAGCAGCCACCCTGGGGGGGCAGGGTTCGCCGGGGAGCTGTTTTTT; CDR3 length: 17; V gene: TRBV12-3/TRBV12-4; clone size: NA; J gene: TRBJ2-2; D gene: NA
CDR3 protein: CSATSWGNTDQPQHF; CDR3 DNA: TGCAGTGCTACCTCCTGGGGAAACACCGATCAGCCCCAGCATTTT; CDR3 length: 15; V gene: TRBV20-1; clone size: NA; J gene: TRBJ1-5; D gene: NA
CDR3 protein: CASSLDSQGTGELFF; CDR3 DNA: TGTGCCAGCAGCTTAGATAGCCAGGGCACCGGGGAGCTGTTTTTT; CDR3 length: 15; V gene: TRBV7-6; clone size: few; J gene: TRBJ2-2; D gene: NA
CDR3 protein: CASSYWDGNEQFF; CDR3 DNA: TGTGCCAGCAGTTACTGGGACGGCAATGAGCAGTTCTTC; CDR3 length: 13; V gene: TRBV6-5; clone size: NA; J gene: TRBJ2-1; D gene: NA
CDR3 protein: CASSSERAYGNTIYF; CDR3 DNA: TGTGCCAGCAGCTCAGAGAGGGCGTATGGAAACACCATATATTTT; CDR3 length: 15; V gene: TRBV4-2; clone size: many; J gene: TRBJ1-3; D gene: NA